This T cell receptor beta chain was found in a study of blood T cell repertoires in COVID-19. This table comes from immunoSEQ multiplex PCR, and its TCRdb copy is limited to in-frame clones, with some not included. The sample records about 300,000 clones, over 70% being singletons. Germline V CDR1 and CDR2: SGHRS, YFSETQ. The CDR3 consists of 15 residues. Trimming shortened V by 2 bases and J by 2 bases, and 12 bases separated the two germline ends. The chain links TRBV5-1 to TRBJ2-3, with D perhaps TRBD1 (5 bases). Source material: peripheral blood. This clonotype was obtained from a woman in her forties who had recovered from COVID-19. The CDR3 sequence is CASSLQTAPTDTQYF. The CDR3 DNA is TGCGCCAGCAGCTTACAGACAGCACCCACAGATACGCAGTATTTT.